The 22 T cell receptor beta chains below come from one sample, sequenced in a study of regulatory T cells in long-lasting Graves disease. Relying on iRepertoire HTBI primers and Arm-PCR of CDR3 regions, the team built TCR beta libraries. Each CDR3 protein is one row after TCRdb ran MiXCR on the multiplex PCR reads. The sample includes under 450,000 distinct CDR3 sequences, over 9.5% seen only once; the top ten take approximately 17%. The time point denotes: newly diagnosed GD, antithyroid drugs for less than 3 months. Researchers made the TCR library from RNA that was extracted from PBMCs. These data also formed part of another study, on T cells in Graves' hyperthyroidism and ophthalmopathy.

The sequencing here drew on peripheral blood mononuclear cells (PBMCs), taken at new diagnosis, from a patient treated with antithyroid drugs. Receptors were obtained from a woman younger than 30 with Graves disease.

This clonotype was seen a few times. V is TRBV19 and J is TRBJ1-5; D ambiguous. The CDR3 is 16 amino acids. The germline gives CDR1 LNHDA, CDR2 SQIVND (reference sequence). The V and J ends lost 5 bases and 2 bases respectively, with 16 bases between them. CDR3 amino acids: CASSPTWANGNQPQHF. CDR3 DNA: TGTGCCAGTAGTCCGACCTGGGCGAATGGCAATCAGCCCCAGCATTTT.

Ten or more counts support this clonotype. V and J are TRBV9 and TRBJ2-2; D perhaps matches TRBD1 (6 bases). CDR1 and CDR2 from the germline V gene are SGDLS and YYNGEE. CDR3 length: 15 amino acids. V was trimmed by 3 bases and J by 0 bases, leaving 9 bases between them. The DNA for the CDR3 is TGTGCCAGCAGCGCCCGGGACACGAACACCGGGGAGCTGTTTTTT. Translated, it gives CASSARDTNTGELFF.

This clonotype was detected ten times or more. CDR3 in amino acids: CASSVTGGWDSSPLHF. The CDR3 nucleotides are TGCGCCAGCAGCGTGACAGGGGGCTGGGATAGTTCACCCCTCCACTTT. The V gene is TRBV10-2, the J gene TRBJ1-6, with 10 bases aligning to TRBD1. This CDR3 has 16 residues. From germline, CDR1 is WSHSY and CDR2 SAAADI. The ends lost 6 bases at V and 9 bases at J; junction bases unmatched: 11.

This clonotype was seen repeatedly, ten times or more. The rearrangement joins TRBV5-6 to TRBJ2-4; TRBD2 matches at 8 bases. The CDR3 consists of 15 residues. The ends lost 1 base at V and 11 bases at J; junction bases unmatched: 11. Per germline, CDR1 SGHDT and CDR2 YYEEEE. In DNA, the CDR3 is TGTGCCAGCAGCTTGCAAGCGGGCGGGGGGCGGTTTCAGTACTTC. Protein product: CASSLQAGGGRFQYF.

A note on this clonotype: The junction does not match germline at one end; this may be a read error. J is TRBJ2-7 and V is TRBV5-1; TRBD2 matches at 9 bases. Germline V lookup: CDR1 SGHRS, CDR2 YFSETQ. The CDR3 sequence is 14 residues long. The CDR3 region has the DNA TGTGCCAGCAGCTTGAGGACTAGCGCGTACGAGCAGTACTTC. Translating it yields CASSLRTSAYEQYF.

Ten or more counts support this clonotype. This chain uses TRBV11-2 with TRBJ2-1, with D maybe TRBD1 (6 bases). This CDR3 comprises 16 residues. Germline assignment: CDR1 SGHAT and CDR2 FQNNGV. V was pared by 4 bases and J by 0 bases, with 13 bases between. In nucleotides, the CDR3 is TGTGCCAGCAGCTCACCCGGGACAAGCTCCTACAATGAGCAGTTCTTC. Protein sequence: CASSSPGTSSYNEQFF. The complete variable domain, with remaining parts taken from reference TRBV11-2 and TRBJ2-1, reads EAGVAQSPRYKIIEKRQSVAFWCNPISGHATLYWYQQILGQGPKLLIQFQNNGVVDDSQLPKDRFSAERLKGVDSTLKIQPAKLEDSAVYLCASSSPGTSSYNEQFFGPGTRLTVL.

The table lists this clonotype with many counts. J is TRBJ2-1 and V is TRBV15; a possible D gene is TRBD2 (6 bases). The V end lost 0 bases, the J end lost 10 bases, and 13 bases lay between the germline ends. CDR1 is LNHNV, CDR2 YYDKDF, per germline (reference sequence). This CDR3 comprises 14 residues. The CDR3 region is CATSRDFAGREQFF. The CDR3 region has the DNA TGTGCCACCAGCAGAGATTTTGCGGGGAGGGAGCAGTTCTTC.

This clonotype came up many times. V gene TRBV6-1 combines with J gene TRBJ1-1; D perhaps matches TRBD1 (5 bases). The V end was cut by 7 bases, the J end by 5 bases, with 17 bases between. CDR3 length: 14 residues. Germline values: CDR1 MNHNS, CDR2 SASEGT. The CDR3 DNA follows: TGTGCCAGCACCGATGGGTCCAGGGAGACTGAAGCTTTCTTT. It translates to CASTDGSRETEAFF.

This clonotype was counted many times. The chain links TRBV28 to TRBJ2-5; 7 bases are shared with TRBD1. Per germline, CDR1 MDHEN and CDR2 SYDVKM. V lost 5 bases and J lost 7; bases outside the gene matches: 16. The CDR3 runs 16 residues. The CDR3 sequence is CASSRRGRRTRGTQYF. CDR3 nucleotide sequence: TGTGCCAGCAGTCGAAGGGGGCGCAGGACTCGCGGGACCCAGTACTTC. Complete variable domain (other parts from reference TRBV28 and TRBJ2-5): DVKVTQSSRYLVKRTGEKVFLECVQDMDHENMFWYRQDPGLGLRLIYFSYDVKMKEKGDIPEGYSVSREKKERFSLILESASTNQTSMYLCASSRRGRRTRGTQYFGPGTRLLVL.

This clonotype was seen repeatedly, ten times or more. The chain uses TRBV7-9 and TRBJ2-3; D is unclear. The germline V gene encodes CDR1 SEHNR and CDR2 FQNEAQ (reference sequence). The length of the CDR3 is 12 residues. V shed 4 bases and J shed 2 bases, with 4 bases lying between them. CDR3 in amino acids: CASSYDTDTQYF. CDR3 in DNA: TGTGCCAGCAGCTACGACACAGATACGCAGTATTTT.

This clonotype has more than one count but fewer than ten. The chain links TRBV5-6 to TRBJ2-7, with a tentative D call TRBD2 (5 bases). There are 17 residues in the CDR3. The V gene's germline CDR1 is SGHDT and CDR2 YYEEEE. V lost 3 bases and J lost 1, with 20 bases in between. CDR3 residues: CASSSTPGSVASYEQYV. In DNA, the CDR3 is TGTGCCAGCAGCTCGACCCCGGGGTCCGTGGCGTCCTACGAGCAGTACGTC.

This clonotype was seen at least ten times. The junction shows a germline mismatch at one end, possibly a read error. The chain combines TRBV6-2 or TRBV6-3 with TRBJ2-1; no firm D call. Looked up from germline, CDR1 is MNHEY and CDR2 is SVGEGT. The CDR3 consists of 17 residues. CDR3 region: CASSALSLTSSYNEQFF. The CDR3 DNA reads TGTGCTAGCAGCGCCCTTTCACTCACGAGCTCCTACAATGAGCAGTTCTTC.

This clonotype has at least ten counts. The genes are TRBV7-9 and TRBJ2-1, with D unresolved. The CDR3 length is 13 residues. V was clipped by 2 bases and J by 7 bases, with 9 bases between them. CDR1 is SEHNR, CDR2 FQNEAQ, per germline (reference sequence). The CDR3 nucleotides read TGTGCCAGCAGCTTAATCCCCACAAATGAGCAGTTCTTC. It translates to CASSLIPTNEQFF.

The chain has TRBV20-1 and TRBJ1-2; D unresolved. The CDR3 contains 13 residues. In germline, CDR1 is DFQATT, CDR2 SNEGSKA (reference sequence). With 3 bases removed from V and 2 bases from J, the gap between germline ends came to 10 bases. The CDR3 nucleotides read TGCAGTGCTAGGGGTAGGATAAACTATGGCTACACCTTC. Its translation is CSARGRINYGYTF.

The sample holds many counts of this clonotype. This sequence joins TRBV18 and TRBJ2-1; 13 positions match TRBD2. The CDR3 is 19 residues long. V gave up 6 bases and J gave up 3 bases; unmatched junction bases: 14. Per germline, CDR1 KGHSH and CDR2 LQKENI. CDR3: CASSIRTSGGWGGYNEQFF. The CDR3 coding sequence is TGTGCCAGCTCGATCCGGACTAGCGGGGGATGGGGAGGCTACAATGAGCAGTTCTTC.

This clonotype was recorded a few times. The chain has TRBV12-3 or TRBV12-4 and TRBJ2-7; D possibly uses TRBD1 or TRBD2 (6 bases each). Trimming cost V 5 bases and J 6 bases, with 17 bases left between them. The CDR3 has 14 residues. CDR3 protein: CASSGRRGDSEQYF. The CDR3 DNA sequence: TGTGCCAGCAGTGGGCGGAGGGGGGACTCCGAGCAGTACTTC.

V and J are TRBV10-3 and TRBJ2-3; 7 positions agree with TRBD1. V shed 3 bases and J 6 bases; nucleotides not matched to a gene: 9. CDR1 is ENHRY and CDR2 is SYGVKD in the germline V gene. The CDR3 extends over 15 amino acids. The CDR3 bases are TGTGCCATCAGTGATGAGACAGGGTTTATTGATACGCAGTATTTT. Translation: CAISDETGFIDTQYF.

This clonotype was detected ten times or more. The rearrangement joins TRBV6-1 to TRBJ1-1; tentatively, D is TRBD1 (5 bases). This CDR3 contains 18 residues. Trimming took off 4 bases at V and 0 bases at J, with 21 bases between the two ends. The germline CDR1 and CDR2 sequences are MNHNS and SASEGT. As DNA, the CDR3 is TGTGCCAGCAGTGCACCGCGCGCGAGGGACTACTTGAACACTGAAGCTTTCTTT. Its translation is CASSAPRARDYLNTEAFF.

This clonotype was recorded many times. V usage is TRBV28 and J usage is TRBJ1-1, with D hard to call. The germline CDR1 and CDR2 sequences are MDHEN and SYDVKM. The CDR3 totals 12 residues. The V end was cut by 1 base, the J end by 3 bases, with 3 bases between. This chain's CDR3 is CASSLFHTEAFF. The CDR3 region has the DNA TGTGCCAGCAGTTTATTTCACACTGAAGCTTTCTTT.

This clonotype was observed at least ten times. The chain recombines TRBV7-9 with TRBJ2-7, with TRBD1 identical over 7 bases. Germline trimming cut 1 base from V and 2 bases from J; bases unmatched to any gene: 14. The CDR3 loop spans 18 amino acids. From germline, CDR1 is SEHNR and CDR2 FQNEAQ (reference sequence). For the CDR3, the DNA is TGTGCCAGCAGCTTAGTTGGGACAGCACGAACGACGCCCTACGAGCAGTACTTC. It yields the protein CASSLVGTARTTPYEQYF.

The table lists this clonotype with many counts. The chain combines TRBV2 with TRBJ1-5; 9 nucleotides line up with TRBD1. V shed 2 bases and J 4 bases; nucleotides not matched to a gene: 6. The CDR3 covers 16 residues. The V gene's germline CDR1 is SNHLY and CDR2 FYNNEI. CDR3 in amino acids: CASSEWDRARNQPQHF. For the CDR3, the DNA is TGTGCCAGCAGTGAATGGGACAGGGCGAGGAATCAGCCCCAGCATTTT. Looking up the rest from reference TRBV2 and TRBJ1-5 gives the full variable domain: EPEVTQTPSHQVTQMGQEVILRCVPISNHLYFYWYRQILGQKVEFLVSFYNNEISEKSEIFDDQFSVERPDGSNFTLKIRSTKLEDSAMYFCASSEWDRARNQPQHFGDGTRLSIL.

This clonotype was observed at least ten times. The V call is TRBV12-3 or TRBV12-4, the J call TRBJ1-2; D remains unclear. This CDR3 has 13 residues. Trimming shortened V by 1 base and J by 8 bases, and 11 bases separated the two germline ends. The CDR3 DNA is TGTGCCAGCAGTTTAGAGGTGTCGGTAGGCTACACCTTC. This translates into CASSLEVSVGYTF.